Presented here are 25 T cell receptor beta chains from one specimen sequenced in a study of blood T cell repertoires in COVID-19. The method was immunoSEQ multiplex PCR; TCRdb's version includes in-frame clones alone and lacks a portion of them. This table has 300,000 to 350,000 clones, over 80% appearing once. The sequenced sample consisted of PBMCs or T cells enriched from blood (not recorded which). Source of these receptors: a young woman who had recovered from COVID-19.

V gene TRBV12-3 or TRBV12-4 combines with J gene TRBJ1-1; possibly TRBD1 for D (5 bases). Deletions cut 3 bases from V and 7 bases from J, with 12 bases between. There are 13 residues in the CDR3. The CDR3 coding sequence is TGTGCCAGCAGTTTGGGCAGGGTAATTGAAGCTTTCTTT. Amino acid sequence: CASSLGRVIEAFF.

This clone showed up just a few times. V and J are TRBV28 and TRBJ2-1, with D perhaps TRBD1 (5 bases). The CDR3 consists of 13 residues. Trimming cost V 3 bases and J 4 bases, with 7 bases left between them. Germline V lookup: CDR1 MDHEN, CDR2 SYDVKM. The CDR3 bases are TGTGCCAGCAGTTTCAGGGTATACAATGAGCAGTTCTTC. Protein: CASSFRVYNEQFF.

V and J are TRBV19 and TRBJ2-1; perhaps TRBD2 as D (6 bases). Looked up from germline, CDR1 is LNHDA and CDR2 is SQIVND (reference sequence). The CDR3 is 18 residues long. With 3 bases removed from V and 5 bases from J, the gap between germline ends came to 23 bases. CDR3 sequence reads: CASSMSFVGGYNHNEQFF. CDR3 sequence (DNA): TGTGCCAGTAGTATGTCCTTTGTGGGGGGTTACAACCACAATGAGCAGTTCTTC.

This clone has more than one count but fewer than ten. The chain joins TRBV19 to TRBJ1-5; TRBD1 is a possible D gene (5 bases). CDR3 length: 14 residues. The germline V gene encodes CDR1 LNHDA and CDR2 SQIVND (reference sequence). Trimming pared 2 bases from V and 7 bases from J, leaving 12 bases between. The CDR3 sequence: CASSIQGSGQPQHF. In DNA, the CDR3 is TGTGCCAGTAGTATACAGGGAAGTGGACAGCCCCAGCATTTT.

The chain employs TRBV6-5 and TRBJ1-2; D gene unclear. Germline assignment: CDR1 MNHEY and CDR2 SVGAGI. The CDR3 has 12 residues. The V end lost 6 bases, the J end lost 1 base, and 6 bases lay between the germline ends. CDR3 in DNA: TGTGCCAGCAGGGGCAGTAACTATGGCTACACCTTC. Its protein product is CASRGSNYGYTF.

This clone was seen a few times. The chain has TRBV6-2 or TRBV6-3 and TRBJ2-7; 7 positions agree with TRBD1. The V gene end was trimmed by 0 bases and the J gene end by 1 base; junction bases not matched to a gene: 6. This CDR3 region has 16 residues. Germline CDR1 reads MNHEY; CDR2 reads SVGEGT. As DNA, the CDR3 is TGTGCCAGCAGTTACTCGAGTACGGACAGGTCCTACGAGCAGTACTTC. Translated, it gives CASSYSSTDRSYEQYF.

The chain couples TRBV5-5 to TRBJ1-1, with D perhaps TRBD1 (5 bases). Per the germline V gene, CDR1 is SGHKS and CDR2 is YYEKEE (reference sequence). The CDR3 totals 14 residues. The germline V and J ends were trimmed by 4 bases and 6 bases, with 16 bases remaining between them. The CDR3 region is CASSPEAGKAEAFF. For the CDR3, the DNA is TGTGCCAGCAGCCCCGAGGCAGGGAAGGCTGAAGCTTTCTTT.

V and J are TRBV4-2 and TRBJ1-5; D gene unclear. Germline V lookup: CDR1 LGHNA, CDR2 YNFKEQ. The V end was cut by 0 bases, the J end by 5 bases, with 5 bases between. CDR3 length equals 13 residues. In DNA form, the CDR3 reads TGTGCCAGCAGCCAAGATCTATATCAGCCCCAGCATTTT. Translating it yields CASSQDLYQPQHF.

The chain joins TRBV18 to TRBJ1-1, with no clear D. V shed 8 bases and J shed 1 base, with 11 bases lying between them. Germline CDR1 and CDR2: KGHSH and LQKENI. This CDR3 spans 13 amino acids. Here the CDR3 reads CASLRQTNTEAFF. The DNA for the CDR3 is TGTGCCAGCCTCAGACAAACGAACACTGAAGCTTTCTTT.

This clone has a single count. This chain uses TRBV28 with TRBJ1-2; 7 bases fit TRBD1. Germline loops: CDR1 MDHEN, CDR2 SYDVKM. This CDR3 is built from 15 residues. Germline trimming cut 1 base from V and 4 bases from J; bases unmatched to any gene: 6. This chain's CDR3 is CASSLSFTGVYGYTF. CDR3 coding DNA: TGTGCCAGCAGTTTATCATTTACAGGGGTCTATGGCTACACCTTC.

In its sample, this clone was seen a few times. V gene TRBV28 combines with J gene TRBJ1-3; no definite D call. Germline V gene data show CDR1 as MDHEN and CDR2 as SYDVKM. Trimming took off 4 bases at V and 12 bases at J, with 10 bases between the two ends. The CDR3 is 11 amino acids. CDR3 residues: CASSSTPHIYF. The CDR3 region has the DNA TGTGCCAGCAGTTCAACTCCTCACATATATTTT.

The chain couples TRBV30 to TRBJ2-7, with 9 bases aligning to TRBD1. The germline gives CDR1 GTSNPN, CDR2 SVGIG (reference sequence). This CDR3 region has 17 residues. V lost 1 base and J lost 3; bases outside the gene matches: 13. The DNA of the CDR3 is TGTGCCTGGAGTGCAGGGGGGACAGGGCCGCAACACTACGAGCAGTACTTC. Protein sequence: CAWSAGGTGPQHYEQYF.

This clone came up once. The V call is TRBV7-2, the J call TRBJ2-3, with D possibly being TRBD1 (6 bases). This CDR3 spans 13 amino acids. The ends were cut back, 0 bases at V and 7 bases at J, with 8 bases in the middle. Per germline, CDR1 SGHTA and CDR2 FQGNSA. The CDR3 sequence is CASSLAGAHTQYF. DNA for the CDR3: TGTGCCAGCAGCTTAGCGGGGGCCCATACGCAGTATTTT.

V and J are TRBV4-2 and TRBJ2-5; 10 nucleotides match TRBD2. The ends lost 4 bases at V and 1 base at J; junction bases unmatched: 6. CDR3 length: 16 residues. Germline CDR1 and CDR2: LGHNA and YNFKEQ. The CDR3 reads CASSPSGSRPQETQYF. In DNA form, the CDR3 reads TGTGCCAGCAGCCCTAGCGGGAGTCGGCCCCAAGAGACCCAGTACTTC.

The chain combines TRBV10-3 with TRBJ2-1; 9 nucleotides align to TRBD2. The CDR3 is 19 residues long. Germline loops: CDR1 ENHRY, CDR2 SYGVKD. V dropped 4 bases and J dropped 0; count of bases not matched to a gene: 13. In DNA, the CDR3 is TGTGCCATCAGTGGGGTAACAGCGGGAGGCACCAGCTCCTACAATGAGCAGTTCTTC. It encodes CAISGVTAGGTSSYNEQFF.

The V and J genes are TRBV24-1 and TRBJ1-5; D is unresolved. The germline CDR1 and CDR2 sequences are KGHDR and SFDVKD. V was trimmed by 4 bases and J by 2 bases, leaving 11 bases between them. The CDR3 loop spans 15 amino acids. The CDR3 spells CATSDGGGGNQPQHF. CDR3 sequence (DNA): TGTGCCACCAGTGACGGAGGTGGGGGCAATCAGCCCCAGCATTTT.

The chain uses TRBV27 and TRBJ2-3, with D maybe TRBD2 (5 bases). This CDR3 has 14 residues. Germline V gene sequence: CDR1 MNHEY, CDR2 SMNVEV (reference sequence). V was cut by 2 bases and J by 4 bases, with 10 bases left in between. For the CDR3, the DNA is TGTGCCAGCAGTTTAAGCGGTTTGTCAGATACGCAGTATTTT. Translation: CASSLSGLSDTQYF.

The rearrangement links TRBV28 to TRBJ2-1; 8 nucleotides match TRBD2. Per germline, CDR1 MDHEN and CDR2 SYDVKM. The CDR3 totals 15 residues. V was pared by 7 bases and J by 10 bases, with 15 bases of the junction left unmatched. This chain's CDR3 is CASTPAGLATGEQFF. Written as DNA, the CDR3 is TGTGCCAGCACCCCTGCCGGACTAGCCACGGGCGAGCAGTTCTTC.

The CDR3 protein is CASSKIWEDTEAFF. For the CDR3, the DNA is TGTGCCAGCAGTAAAATATGGGAGGACACTGAAGCTTTCTTT. This sequence joins TRBV7-9 and TRBJ1-1; no clear D. This CDR3 spans 14 amino acids. The germline V and J ends were trimmed by 6 bases and 3 bases, with 14 bases remaining between them. In germline, CDR1 is SEHNR, CDR2 FQNEAQ (reference sequence).

This clone was observed once. The V and J genes are TRBV10-3 and TRBJ2-2; 10 bases are a match to TRBD2. Germline V gives CDR1 ENHRY, CDR2 SYGVKD. CDR3 length: 13 amino acids. V trimming: 6 bases; J trimming: 6 bases; junction bases outside the gene matches: 1. CDR3 sequence reads: CAIRGTSAGELFF. The DNA of the CDR3 is TGTGCCATCAGGGGGACTAGCGCCGGGGAGCTGTTTTTT.

The count of this clone is one. J is TRBJ1-1 and V is TRBV5-8; 9 nucleotides agree with TRBD1. With 0 bases clipped from V and 1 base from J, the junction kept 1 base outside the gene matches. Per the germline V gene, CDR1 is SGHTS and CDR2 is YDEGEE. CDR3 length: 15 amino acids. CDR3 bases: TGTGCCAGCAGCTTGGGGGACAGGGAGAACACTGAAGCTTTCTTT. Translated, it gives CASSLGDRENTEAFF.

This clone was detected once. The rearrangement uses TRBV9 and TRBJ2-6; 10 nucleotides align to TRBD1. The germline V gene has CDR1 SGDLS and CDR2 YYNGEE. The length of the CDR3 is 18 residues. The V and J ends lost 0 bases and 2 bases, in that order; junction bases with no gene match: 5. The CDR3: CASSVDGTGAPGANVLTF. The CDR3 DNA is TGTGCCAGCAGCGTAGACGGGACAGGGGCCCCTGGGGCCAACGTCCTGACTTTC.

V gene TRBV7-9 combines with J gene TRBJ2-1, with 7 positions matching TRBD2. Germline values: CDR1 SEHNR, CDR2 FQNEAQ (reference sequence). The CDR3 spans 16 residues. The junction had 7 bases not matched to a gene; V was cut back by 5 bases and J by 0 bases. The CDR3 DNA sequence: TGTGCCAGCAGCGAGACTAGCTGGAGCTCCTACAATGAGCAGTTCTTC. Amino acid sequence: CASSETSWSSYNEQFF.

V is TRBV4-1 and J is TRBJ2-7, with D unresolved. V lost 0 bases and J 2 bases, leaving 11 bases between the germline ends. The germline V gene has CDR1 MGHRA and CDR2 YSYEKL. The CDR3 extends over 15 amino acids. The DNA of the CDR3 is TGCGCCAGCAGCCAAGATGGTCAGAACCCCTACGAGCAGTACTTC. Protein sequence: CASSQDGQNPYEQYF.

V and J are TRBV27 and TRBJ1-4; unclear D gene. The V end lost 9 bases, the J end lost 0 bases, and 11 bases lay between the germline ends. Per the germline V gene, CDR1 is MNHEY and CDR2 is SMNVEV (reference sequence). CDR3 length: 14 residues. CDR3 sequence (DNA): TGTGCCAGAAAACGGGAGACAACTAATGAAAAACTGTTTTTT. It specifies CARKRETTNEKLFF. Based on the CDR3 plus reference TRBV27 and TRBJ1-4, the full variable domain is EAQVTQNPRYLITVTGKKLTVTCSQNMNHEYMSWYRQDPGLGLRQIYYSMNVEVTDKGDVPEGYKVSRKEKRNFPLILESPSPNQTSLYFCARKRETTNEKLFFGSGTQLSVL.